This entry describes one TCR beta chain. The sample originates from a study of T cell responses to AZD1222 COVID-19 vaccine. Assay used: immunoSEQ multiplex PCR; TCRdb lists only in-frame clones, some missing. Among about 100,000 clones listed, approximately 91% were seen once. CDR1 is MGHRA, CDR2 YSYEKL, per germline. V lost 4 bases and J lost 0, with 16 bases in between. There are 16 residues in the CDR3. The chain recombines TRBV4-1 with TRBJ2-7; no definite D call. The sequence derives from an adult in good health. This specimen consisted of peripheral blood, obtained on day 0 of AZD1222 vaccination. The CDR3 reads CASSPSGVLSSYEQYF. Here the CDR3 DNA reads TGCGCCAGCAGCCCAAGTGGAGTCCTGAGCTCCTACGAGCAGTACTTC.